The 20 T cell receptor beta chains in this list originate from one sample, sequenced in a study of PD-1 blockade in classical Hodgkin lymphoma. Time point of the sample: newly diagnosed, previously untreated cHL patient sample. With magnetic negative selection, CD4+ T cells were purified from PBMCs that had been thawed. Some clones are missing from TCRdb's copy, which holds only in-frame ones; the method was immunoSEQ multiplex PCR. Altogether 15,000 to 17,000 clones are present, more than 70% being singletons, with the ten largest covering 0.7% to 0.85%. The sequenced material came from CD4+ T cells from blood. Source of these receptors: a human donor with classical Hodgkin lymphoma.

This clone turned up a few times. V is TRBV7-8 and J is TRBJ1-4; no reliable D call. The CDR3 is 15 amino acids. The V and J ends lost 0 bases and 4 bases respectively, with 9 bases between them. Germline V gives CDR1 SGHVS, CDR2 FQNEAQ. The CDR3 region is CASSLATRDNEKLFF. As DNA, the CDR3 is TGTGCCAGCAGCTTAGCTACACGGGATAATGAAAAACTGTTTTTT. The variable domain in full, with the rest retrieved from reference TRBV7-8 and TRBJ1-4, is GAGVSQSPRYKVAKRGQDVALRCDPISGHVSLFWYQQALGQGPEFLTYFQNEAQLDKSGLPSDRFFAERPEGSVSTLKIQRTQQEDSAVYLCASSLATRDNEKLFFGSGTQLSVL.

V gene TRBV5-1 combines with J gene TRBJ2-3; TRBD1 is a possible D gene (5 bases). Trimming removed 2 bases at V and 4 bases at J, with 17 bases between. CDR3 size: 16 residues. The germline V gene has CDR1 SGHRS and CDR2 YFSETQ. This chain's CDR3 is CASSLFQGIGPDTQYF. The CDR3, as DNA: TGCGCCAGCAGCTTATTTCAGGGTATTGGGCCAGATACGCAGTATTTT.

CDR3 residues: CASTLIQVSYGYTF. The CDR3 DNA is TGTGCCAGCACCCTAATCCAGGTATCCTATGGCTACACCTTC. The chain uses TRBV2 and TRBJ1-2; D remains ambiguous. CDR1 and CDR2 from the germline V gene are SNHLY and FYNNEI. V lost 7 bases and J 4 bases, leaving 16 bases between the germline ends. This CDR3 spans 14 amino acids.

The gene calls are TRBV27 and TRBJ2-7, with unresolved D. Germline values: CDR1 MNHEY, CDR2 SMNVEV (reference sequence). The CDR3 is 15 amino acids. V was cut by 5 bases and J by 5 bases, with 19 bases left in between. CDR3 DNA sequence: TGTGCCAGCAGTCTCCGGGCCCTCTCGAGAGACGAGCAGTACTTC. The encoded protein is CASSLRALSRDEQYF.

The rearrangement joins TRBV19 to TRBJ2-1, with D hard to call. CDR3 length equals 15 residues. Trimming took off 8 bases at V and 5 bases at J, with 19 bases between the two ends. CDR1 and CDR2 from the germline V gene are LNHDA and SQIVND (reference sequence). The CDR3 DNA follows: TGTGCCAGTTCCAGTAGGGCCAAAACGAACAATGAGCAGTTCTTC. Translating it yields CASSSRAKTNNEQFF.

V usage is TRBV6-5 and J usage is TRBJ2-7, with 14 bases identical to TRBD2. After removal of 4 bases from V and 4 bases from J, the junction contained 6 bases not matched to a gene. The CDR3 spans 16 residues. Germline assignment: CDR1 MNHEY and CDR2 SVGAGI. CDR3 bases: TGTGCCAGCAGTTCATCGACTAGCGGGAGGGCGTACGAGCAGTACTTC. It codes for CASSSSTSGRAYEQYF.

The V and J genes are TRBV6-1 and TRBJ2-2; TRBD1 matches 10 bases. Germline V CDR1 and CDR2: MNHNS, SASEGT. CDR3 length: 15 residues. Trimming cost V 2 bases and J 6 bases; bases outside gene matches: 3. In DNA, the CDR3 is TGTGCCAGCAGTGAATTGGGACAGGGGTCCGGGGAGCTGTTTTTT. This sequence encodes CASSELGQGSGELFF.

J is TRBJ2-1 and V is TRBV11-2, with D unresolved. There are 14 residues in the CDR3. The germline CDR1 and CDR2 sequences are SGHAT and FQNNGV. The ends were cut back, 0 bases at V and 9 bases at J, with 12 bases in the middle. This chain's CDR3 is CASSLEVFMIEQFF. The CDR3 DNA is TGTGCCAGCAGCTTAGAGGTCTTTATGATTGAGCAGTTCTTC.

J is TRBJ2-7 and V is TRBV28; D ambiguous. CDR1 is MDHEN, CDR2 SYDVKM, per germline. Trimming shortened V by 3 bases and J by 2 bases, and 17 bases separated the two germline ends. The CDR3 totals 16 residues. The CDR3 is CASSLEGGSTTYEQYF. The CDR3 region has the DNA TGTGCCAGCAGTTTGGAAGGCGGTTCTACCACCTACGAGCAGTACTTC.

The CDR3 DNA follows: TGTGCCAGCACCGCCCCGGGAGGGACCTACAATGAGCAGTTCTTC. This translates into CASTAPGGTYNEQFF. The chain has TRBV5-4 and TRBJ2-1; 8 positions match TRBD2. J was trimmed by 2 bases and V by 6 bases; bases with no gene match: 7. The length of the CDR3 is 15 residues. Per the germline V gene, CDR1 is SGHNT and CDR2 is YYREEE (reference sequence).

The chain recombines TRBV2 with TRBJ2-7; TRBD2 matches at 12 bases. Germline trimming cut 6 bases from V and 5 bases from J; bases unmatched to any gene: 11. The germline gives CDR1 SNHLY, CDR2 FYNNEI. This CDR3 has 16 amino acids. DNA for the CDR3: TGTGCCAGCAGGGACCCCACTAGCGGGAGGACCCACGAGCAGTACTTC. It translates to CASRDPTSGRTHEQYF.

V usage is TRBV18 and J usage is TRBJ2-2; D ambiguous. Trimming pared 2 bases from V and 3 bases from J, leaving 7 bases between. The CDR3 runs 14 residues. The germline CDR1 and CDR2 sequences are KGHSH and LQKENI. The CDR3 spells CASSPNSYTGELFF. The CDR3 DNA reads TGTGCCAGCTCACCAAACAGCTACACCGGGGAGCTGTTTTTT. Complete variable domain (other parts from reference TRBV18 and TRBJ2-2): NAGVMQNPRHLVRRRGQEARLRCSPMKGHSHVYWYRQLPEEGLKFMVYLQKENIIDESGMPKERFSAEFPKEGPSILRIQQVVRGDSAAYFCASSPNSYTGELFFGEGSRLTVL.

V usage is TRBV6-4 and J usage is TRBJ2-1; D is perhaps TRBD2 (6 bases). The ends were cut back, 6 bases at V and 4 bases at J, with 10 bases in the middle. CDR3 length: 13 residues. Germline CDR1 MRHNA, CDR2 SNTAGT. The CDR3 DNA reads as TGTGCCAGCAGGGGCGGAGGGTACAATGAGCAGTTCTTC. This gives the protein CASRGGGYNEQFF.

CDR3 sequence: CASSATDRPYNYGYTF. The CDR3 nucleotides read TGTGCCAGCAGCGCGACAGACAGACCCTACAACTATGGCTACACCTTC. The gene calls are TRBV9 and TRBJ1-2; perhaps TRBD1 as D (5 bases). Germline V lookup: CDR1 SGDLS, CDR2 YYNGEE. This CDR3 is 16 amino acids long. The germline V and J ends were trimmed by 3 bases and 2 bases, with 17 bases remaining between them.

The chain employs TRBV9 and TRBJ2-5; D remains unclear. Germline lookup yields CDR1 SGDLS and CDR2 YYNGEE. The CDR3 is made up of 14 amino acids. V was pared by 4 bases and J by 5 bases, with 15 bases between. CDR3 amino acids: CASSRTTSKETQYF. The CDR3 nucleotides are TGTGCCAGCAGCCGGACGACGTCGAAGGAGACCCAGTACTTC.

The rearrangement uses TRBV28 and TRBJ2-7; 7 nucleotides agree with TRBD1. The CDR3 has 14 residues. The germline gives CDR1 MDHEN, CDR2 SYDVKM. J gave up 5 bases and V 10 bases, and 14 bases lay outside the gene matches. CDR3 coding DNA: TGTGCCACCCGCAGGGGGTTCCAGTCGGACGAGCAGTACTTC. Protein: CATRRGFQSDEQYF.

CDR3 sequence: CASSLSGGGNTQYF. As DNA, the CDR3 is TGCGCCAGCAGCTTGTCAGGGGGCGGGAATACGCAGTATTTT. The J gene is TRBJ2-3, the V gene TRBV5-1; 8 positions match TRBD1. The CDR3 sequence is 14 residues long. Trimming removed 1 base from V and 7 bases from J; junction bases left unmatched: 5. Germline loops: CDR1 SGHRS, CDR2 YFSETQ.

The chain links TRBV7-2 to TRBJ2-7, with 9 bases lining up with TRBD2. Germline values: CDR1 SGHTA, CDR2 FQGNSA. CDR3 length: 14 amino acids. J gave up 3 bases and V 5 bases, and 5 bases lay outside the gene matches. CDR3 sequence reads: CASSPTSGIYEQYF. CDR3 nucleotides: TGTGCCAGCAGCCCGACTAGCGGAATCTACGAGCAGTACTTC.

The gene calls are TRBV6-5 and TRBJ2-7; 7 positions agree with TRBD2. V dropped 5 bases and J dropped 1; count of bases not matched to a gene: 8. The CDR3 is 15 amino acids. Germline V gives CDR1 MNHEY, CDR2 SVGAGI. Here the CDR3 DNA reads TGTGCCAGCAGTAACGGCGGCGGGGGATCCTACGAGCAGTACTTC. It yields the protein CASSNGGGGSYEQYF.

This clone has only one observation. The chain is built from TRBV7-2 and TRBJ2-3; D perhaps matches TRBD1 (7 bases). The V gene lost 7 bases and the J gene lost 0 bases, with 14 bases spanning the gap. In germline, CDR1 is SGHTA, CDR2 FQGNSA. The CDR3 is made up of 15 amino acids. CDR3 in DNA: TGTGCCAGCAACCCAGGGGGACTGAGCACAGATACGCAGTATTTT. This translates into CASNPGGLSTDTQYF.